These 14 T cell receptor beta chains were all obtained from the same sample, sequenced in a study of blood T cell repertoires in COVID-19. Clones were sequenced by immunoSEQ multiplex PCR, and TCRdb holds only the in-frame ones, with some missing. The sample includes 150,000 to 200,000 clones, 89% of them seen just once. The sequenced material came from PBMCs or T cells enriched from blood (not recorded which). All receptors come from a woman aged 18-35 years who had recovered from COVID-19.

The chain links TRBV6-5 to TRBJ1-2; D is possibly TRBD1 (6 bases). CDR3 length: 12 amino acids. Germline V gene lookup returns CDR1 MNHEY and CDR2 SVGAGI. V lost 6 bases and J lost 5, with 10 bases in between. This chain's CDR3 is CASRGQPYGYTF. CDR3 DNA sequence: TGTGCCAGCAGAGGACAGCCGTATGGCTACACCTTC.

Only one count was recorded for this clone. V gene TRBV3-1 (or the pseudogene TRBV3-2) combines with J gene TRBJ1-6, with 8 bases that match TRBD1. The trim removed 1 base at V and 5 bases at J, leaving 1 base unmatched. Germline-derived CDR1 and CDR2 are LGHDT and YNNKEL (reference sequence). The CDR3 loop spans 15 amino acids. CDR3 coding DNA: TGTGCCAGCAGCCAAGGGACAGGGAATAATTCACCCCTCCACTTT. This gives the protein CASSQGTGNNSPLHF.

CDR3 residues: CASSLGMGTREETQYF. The CDR3 DNA reads as TGTGCCAGCAGCCTTGGAATGGGTACCAGGGAAGAGACCCAGTACTTC. This rearrangement joins TRBV5-6 to TRBJ2-5; tentatively, D is TRBD1 (5 bases). V was pared by 4 bases and J by 3 bases, with 19 bases between. Germline values: CDR1 SGHDT, CDR2 YYEEEE. The CDR3 contains 16 residues.

The CDR3 loop reads CASSSGLGQETQYF. CDR3 coding DNA: TGTGCCAGCAGTTCGGGATTAGGCCAAGAGACCCAGTACTTC. V is TRBV27 and J is TRBJ2-5, with D perhaps matching TRBD2 (5 bases). The CDR3 totals 14 residues. Deletions cut 4 bases from V and 1 base from J, with 10 bases between. In germline, CDR1 is MNHEY, CDR2 SMNVEV (reference sequence).

V gene TRBV27 combines with J gene TRBJ2-3, with 7 positions matching TRBD2. The CDR3 totals 14 residues. Germline CDR1 and CDR2: MNHEY and SMNVEV (reference sequence). Losses at the gene ends were 3 bases for V and 5 bases for J; bases not matched to a gene: 5. The CDR3 loop is CASSLGGRLDTQYF. The DNA for the CDR3 is TGTGCCAGCAGTTTGGGCGGGAGATTAGATACGCAGTATTTT.

The chain couples TRBV3-1 (or the pseudogene TRBV3-2) to TRBJ2-1, with D possibly matching TRBD2 (6 bases). From germline, CDR1 is LGHDT and CDR2 YNNKEL (reference sequence). The germline V and J ends were trimmed by 1 base and 4 bases, with 8 bases remaining between them. The CDR3 sequence is 14 residues long. For the CDR3, the DNA is TGTGCCAGCAGCCAAGGGGGACTTTACAATGAGCAGTTCTTC. Protein product: CASSQGGLYNEQFF.

The chain combines TRBV5-4 with TRBJ1-1; TRBD1 is a possible D gene (6 bases). Germline lookup yields CDR1 SGHNT and CDR2 YYREEE (reference sequence). The V end was cut by 3 bases, the J end by 9 bases, with 15 bases between. The CDR3 runs to 13 residues. CDR3 region: CASSWSGGLKAFF. The CDR3 nucleotides are TGTGCCAGCAGCTGGAGCGGGGGGCTCAAAGCTTTCTTT. The variable domain in full, with the rest retrieved from reference TRBV5-4 and TRBJ1-1, is ETGVTQSPTHLIKTRGQQVTLRCSSQSGHNTVSWYQQALGQGPQFIFQYYREEENGRGNFPPRFSGLQFPNYSSELNVNALELDDSALYLCASSWSGGLKAFFGQGTRLTVV.

The genes are TRBV28 and TRBJ2-1, with D possibly matching TRBD1 (5 bases). Trimming shortened V by 6 bases and J by 10 bases, and 19 bases separated the two germline ends. CDR1 is MDHEN, CDR2 SYDVKM, per germline. The CDR3 runs 14 residues. The CDR3 spells CASSTSDTSGEQFF. In DNA form, the CDR3 reads TGTGCCAGCAGCACCAGTGACACGTCAGGGGAGCAGTTCTTC.

V gene TRBV30 combines with J gene TRBJ1-6; D may be TRBD1 (5 bases). Germline values: CDR1 GTSNPN, CDR2 SVGIG (reference sequence). The V end lost 4 bases, the J end lost 10 bases, and 20 bases lay between the germline ends. The CDR3 extends over 15 amino acids. This CDR3 is CAWITGGKGESPLHF. As DNA, the CDR3 is TGTGCCTGGATCACTGGGGGGAAAGGAGAATCACCCCTCCACTTT.

This clone has only one observation. This chain connects TRBV6-4 to TRBJ2-7, with D perhaps TRBD1 (6 bases). This CDR3 is built from 15 residues. Germline CDR1 MRHNA, CDR2 SNTAGT. The ends were cut back, 1 base at V and 4 bases at J, with 14 bases in the middle. In DNA form, the CDR3 reads TGTGCCAGCAGTGACTATCCAGGGGAGATTTACGAGCAGTACTTC. Translation gives CASSDYPGEIYEQYF.

The chain has TRBV28 and TRBJ2-1, with D possibly matching TRBD1 (5 bases). V dropped 2 bases and J dropped 6 bases, with 14 bases sitting between them. CDR3 size: 15 residues. Germline values: CDR1 MDHEN, CDR2 SYDVKM. For the CDR3, the DNA is TGTGCCAGCAGTTTAGTAATCAAGGGGCGCAATGAGCAGTTCTTC. It encodes CASSLVIKGRNEQFF.

The chain joins TRBV7-9 to TRBJ2-7, with D possibly matching TRBD1 (6 bases). The V end lost 4 bases, the J end lost 3 bases, and 16 bases lay between the germline ends. The CDR3 runs to 15 residues. Germline assignment: CDR1 SEHNR and CDR2 FQNEAQ (reference sequence). The CDR3 sequence is CASSSPRGQNYEQYF. In nucleotides, the CDR3 is TGTGCCAGCAGCTCCCCCCGAGGACAGAACTACGAGCAGTACTTC. The whole variable domain, remainder taken from reference TRBV7-9 and TRBJ2-7, is DTGVSQNPRHKITKRGQNVTFRCDPISEHNRLYWYRQTLGQGPEFLTYFQNEAQLEKSRLLSDRFSAERPKGSFSTLEIQRTEQGDSAMYLCASSSPRGQNYEQYFGPGTRLTVT.

The CDR3 nucleotides read TGTGCCAGCAGCCAGGAGGCAGGACCAGCCTACGAGCAGTACTTC. It specifies CASSQEAGPAYEQYF. The chain is built from TRBV5-4 and TRBJ2-7; maybe TRBD2 (5 bases). Germline lookup yields CDR1 SGHNT and CDR2 YYREEE (reference sequence). This CDR3 is built from 15 residues. The V end lost 4 bases, the J end lost 2 bases, and 16 bases lay between the germline ends.

This chain joins TRBV19 and TRBJ1-6; the D gene is possibly TRBD1 (6 bases). This CDR3 is 15 amino acids long. Germline values: CDR1 LNHDA, CDR2 SQIVND (reference sequence). With 4 bases removed from V and 7 bases from J, the gap between germline ends came to 14 bases. Here the CDR3 reads CASSKGRGANSPLHF. CDR3 coding DNA: TGTGCCAGTAGTAAAGGGAGGGGGGCAAATTCACCCCTCCACTTT.